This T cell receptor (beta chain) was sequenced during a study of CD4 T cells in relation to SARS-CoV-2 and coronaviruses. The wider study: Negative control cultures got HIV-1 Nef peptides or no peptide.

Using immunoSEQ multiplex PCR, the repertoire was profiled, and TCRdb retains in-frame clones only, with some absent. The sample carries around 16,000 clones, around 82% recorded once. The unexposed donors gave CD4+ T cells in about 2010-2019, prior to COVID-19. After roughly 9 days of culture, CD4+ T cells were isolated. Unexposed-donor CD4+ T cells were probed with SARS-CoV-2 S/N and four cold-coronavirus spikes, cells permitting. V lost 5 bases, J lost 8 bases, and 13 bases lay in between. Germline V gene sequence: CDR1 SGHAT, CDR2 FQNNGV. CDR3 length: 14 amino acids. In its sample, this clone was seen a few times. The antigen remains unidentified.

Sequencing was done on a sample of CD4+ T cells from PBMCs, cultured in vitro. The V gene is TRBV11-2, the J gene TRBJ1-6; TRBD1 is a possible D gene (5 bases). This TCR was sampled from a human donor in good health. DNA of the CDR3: TGTGCCAGCAGCCCAGTGGGACGGGATTCACCCCTCCACTTT. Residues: CASSPVGRDSPLHF.